This T cell receptor beta chain came from a study of T cells in Graves' hyperthyroidism and ophthalmopathy. In the study overall: The authors collected peripheral blood at initial diagnosis, before any treatment. The study's findings and limits: The majority of expanded thyroid clonotypes above 0.001 also appeared in blood.

Germline lookup yields CDR1 KGHSH and CDR2 LQKENI. After removal of 6 bases from V and 6 bases from J, the junction contained 5 bases not matched to a gene. The CDR3 is made up of 12 amino acids. No progression to ophthalmopathy during 18 months of follow-up defined stable disease. TCR beta CDR3 regions were amplified from RNA transcripts. A first-round RT-PCR of the TCR CDR3 used the HTBI primer set. TCRdb re-analysed the multiplex PCR reads in MiXCR, keeping a single row per CDR3 protein. The sample consists of roughly 700,000 distinct CDR3 sequences, around 15% of them appearing once. As regards this clonotype: Its antigen is undetermined.

Sample: blood. The J gene is TRBJ2-7, the V gene TRBV18, with 7 bases fitting TRBD1. The clonotype originates from a woman aged 18-29 years with Graves' hyperthyroidism. In DNA form, the CDR3 reads TGTGCCAGCTCTATGACAGGGTCCGAGCAGTACTTC. It codes for CASSMTGSEQYF.